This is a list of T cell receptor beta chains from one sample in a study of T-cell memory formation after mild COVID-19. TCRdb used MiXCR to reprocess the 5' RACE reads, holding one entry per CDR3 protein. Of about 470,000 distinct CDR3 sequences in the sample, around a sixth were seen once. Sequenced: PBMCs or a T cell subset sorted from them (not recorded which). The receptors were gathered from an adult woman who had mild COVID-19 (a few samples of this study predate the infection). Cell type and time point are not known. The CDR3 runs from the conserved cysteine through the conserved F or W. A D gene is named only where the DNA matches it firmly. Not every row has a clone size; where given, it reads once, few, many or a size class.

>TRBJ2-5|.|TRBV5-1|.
CASRREGVKTQYF
TGCGCCAGCAGGAGGGAGGGGGTGAAGACCCAGTACTTC
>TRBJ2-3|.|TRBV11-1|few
CASSWGRKDTQYF
TGTGCCAGCAGCTGGGGAAGAAAGGATACGCAGTATTTT
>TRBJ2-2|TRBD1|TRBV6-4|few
CASSNRDRDTGELFF
TGTGCCAGCAGTAACCGGGACAGGGACACCGGGGAGCTGTTTTTT
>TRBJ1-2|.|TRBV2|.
CASSLQGRDGYTF
TGTGCCAGCAGCCTACAGGGAAGGGATGGCTACACCTTC
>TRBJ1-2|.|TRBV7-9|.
CASSPPRGGNYGYTF
TGTGCCAGCAGCCCACCCCGAGGGGGGAACTATGGCTACACCTTC
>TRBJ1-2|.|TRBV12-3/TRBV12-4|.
CASSLLKGHGYTF
TGTGCCAGCAGTTTATTGAAAGGCCATGGCTACACCTTC
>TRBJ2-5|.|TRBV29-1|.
CSVGVGTQYF
TGCAGCGTGGGGGTGGGGACCCAGTACTTC
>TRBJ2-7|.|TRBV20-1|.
CSASRQGGDEQYF
TGCAGTGCTAGCCGGCAGGGAGGCGACGAGCAGTACTTC
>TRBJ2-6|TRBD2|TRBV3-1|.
CASSQYASGGSGANVLTF
TGTGCCAGCAGCCAATATGCTAGCGGGGGCTCTGGGGCCAACGTCCTGACTTTC
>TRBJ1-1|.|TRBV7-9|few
CASSLGHRDVNTEAFF
TGTGCCAGCAGCTTAGGGCACAGGGACGTAAACACTGAAGCTTTCTTT
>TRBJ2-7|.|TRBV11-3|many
CASSLGYSYEQYF
TGTGCCAGCAGCTTAGGATATTCCTACGAGCAGTACTTC
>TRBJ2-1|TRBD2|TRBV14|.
CASSHFQSGMQFF
TGTGCCAGCAGCCATTTCCAAAGCGGGATGCAGTTCTTC
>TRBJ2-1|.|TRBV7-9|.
CASSTAAGVSYNEQFF
TGTGCCAGCAGCACCGCCGCCGGGGTCTCCTACAATGAGCAGTTCTTC
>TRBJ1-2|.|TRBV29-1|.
CSAVLQGTGYGYTF
TGCAGCGCCGTATTGCAGGGGACGGGCTATGGCTACACCTTC
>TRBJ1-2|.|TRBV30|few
CAWSALSGYTF
TGTGCCTGGAGTGCCCTTAGTGGCTACACCTTC
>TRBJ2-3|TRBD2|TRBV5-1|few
CASSPTLAGRSDTQYF
TGCGCCAGCAGCCCAACCCTAGCGGGGAGATCAGATACGCAGTATTTT
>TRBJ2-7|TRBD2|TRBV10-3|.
CAISRTSGPYEQYF
TGTGCCATCAGTCGGACTAGCGGACCCTACGAGCAGTACTTC
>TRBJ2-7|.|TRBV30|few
CAWSVQGYEQYF
TGTGCCTGGAGTGTACAAGGCTACGAGCAGTACTTC
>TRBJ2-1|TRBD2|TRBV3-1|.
CASSQEGTSGRGAEFF
TGTGCCAGCAGCCAAGAAGGGACTAGCGGGAGGGGAGCTGAGTTCTTC
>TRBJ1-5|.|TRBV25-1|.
CASSRGSLNQPQHF
TGTGCCAGCAGTAGAGGTAGCTTAAATCAGCCCCAGCATTTT
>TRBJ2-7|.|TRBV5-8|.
CASSFMGGKGYEQYF
TGTGCCAGCAGCTTTATGGGGGGCAAAGGCTACGAGCAGTACTTC
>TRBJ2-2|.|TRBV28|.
CASKLEGELFF
TGTGCCAGCAAACTCGAAGGGGAGCTGTTTTTT
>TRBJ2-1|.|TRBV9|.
CASSVGAGGIYNEQFF
TGTGCCAGCAGCGTCGGAGCGGGCGGGATTTACAATGAGCAGTTCTTC
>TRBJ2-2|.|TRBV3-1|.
CASSLVGGIGELFF
TGTGCCAGCAGCCTCGTTGGGGGAATCGGGGAGCTGTTTTTT
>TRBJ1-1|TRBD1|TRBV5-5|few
CASSLGQGIAEAFF
TGTGCCAGCAGCTTGGGACAGGGGATCGCTGAAGCTTTCTTT
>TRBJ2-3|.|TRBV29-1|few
CSVESTGTDTQYF
TGCAGCGTTGAATCTACAGGCACAGATACGCAGTATTTT
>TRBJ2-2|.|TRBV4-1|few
CASSQKTGDNTGELFF
TGCGCCAGCAGCCAGAAGACGGGGGACAACACCGGGGAGCTGTTTTTT
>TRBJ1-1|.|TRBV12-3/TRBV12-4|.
CASSFLQGNPEAFF
TGTGCCAGCAGTTTCCTACAGGGTAACCCTGAAGCTTTCTTT
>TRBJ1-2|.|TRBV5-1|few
CASTRQPANYGYTF
TGCGCCAGTACACGACAGCCAGCTAACTATGGCTACACCTTC
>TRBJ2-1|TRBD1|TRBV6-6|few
CASSPPGQGGAQEQFF
TGTGCCAGCAGTCCCCCAGGACAGGGGGGGGCTCAGGAGCAGTTCTTC
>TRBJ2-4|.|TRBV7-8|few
CASSPFPETAKNIQYF
TGTGCCAGCAGCCCCTTTCCGGAAACGGCCAAAAACATTCAGTACTTC
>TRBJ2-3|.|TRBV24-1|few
CATSQGGDKDTQYF
TGTGCCACCAGTCAGGGGGGAGACAAAGATACGCAGTATTTT
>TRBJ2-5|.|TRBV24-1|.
CATQGTFQETQYF
TGTGCCACCCAGGGGACTTTTCAAGAGACCCAGTACTTC
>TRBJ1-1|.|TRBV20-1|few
CSAPNPSLVLAFF
TGCAGTGCTCCGAACCCTTCACTCGTCTTGGCTTTCTTT
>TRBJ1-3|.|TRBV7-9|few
CASSQSSGGNTIYF
TGTGCCAGCAGCCAAAGCTCAGGGGGAAACACCATATATTTT
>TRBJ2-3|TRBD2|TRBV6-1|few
CASSVSGVDTQYF
TGTGCCAGCAGTGTTAGCGGGGTGGATACGCAGTATTTT
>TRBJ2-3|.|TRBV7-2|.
CASSLAPAGDTQYF
TGTGCCAGCAGCTTAGCGCCGGCGGGAGATACGCAGTATTTT
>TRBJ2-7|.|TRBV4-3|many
CASSLSLTGTVGSYEQYF
TGCGCCAGCAGCCTCTCCTTAACCGGGACGGTGGGCTCCTACGAGCAGTACTTC
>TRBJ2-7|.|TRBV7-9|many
CASSDGRAGYEQYF
TGTGCCAGCAGCGACGGTAGGGCAGGCTACGAGCAGTACTTC
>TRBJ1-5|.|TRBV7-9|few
CASSSDSLSNQPQHF
TGTGCCAGCAGCAGCGACAGTTTGAGCAATCAGCCCCAGCATTTT
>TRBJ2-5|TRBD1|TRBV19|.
CASSSAGTGKETQYF
TGTGCCAGTAGCTCCGCCGGGACAGGGAAAGAGACCCAGTACTTC
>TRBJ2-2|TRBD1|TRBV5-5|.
CASSLAGPGGSTGELFF
TGTGCCAGCAGCTTGGCCGGGCCAGGGGGCAGCACCGGGGAGCTGTTTTTT